The 30 T cell receptor beta chains presented below share a single source sample, sequenced in a study of shared clonotypes between healthy human individuals. Some clones are missing from TCRdb's copy, which holds only in-frame ones; the method was immunoSEQ multiplex PCR. The table has 550,000 to 850,000 clones, 74% seen once. The specimen sequenced was memory CD4+ T cells sorted from blood. The subset here: CD45RA-negative fraction. Receptors were obtained from a woman aged 30 to 39 in good health.

This sequence joins TRBV5-1 and TRBJ2-1; 7 bases agree with TRBD2. V gave up 0 bases and J gave up 8 bases; unmatched junction bases: 11. The V gene's germline CDR1 is SGHRS and CDR2 YFSETQ. The CDR3 runs to 16 residues. CDR3 sequence reads: CASSLAPVGGSYEQFF. In DNA, the CDR3 is TGCGCCAGCAGCTTGGCCCCGGTAGGCGGGAGCTATGAGCAGTTCTTC.

This clone was recorded only once. This chain connects TRBV6-1 to TRBJ1-4; possible D gene TRBD1, 6 bases. The length of the CDR3 is 15 residues. Between the trimmed V and J ends, which lost 6 bases and 8 bases, there was a span of 19 bases. Germline CDR1 and CDR2: MNHNS and SASEGT. The CDR3 sequence is CASRGRGIVAEKLFF. CDR3 nucleotide sequence: TGTGCCAGCAGAGGCAGGGGAATCGTAGCGGAAAAACTGTTTTTT.

This clone was seen ten or more times. The rearrangement links TRBV28 to TRBJ2-1; D is uncertain. Trimming took off 3 bases at V and 6 bases at J, with 15 bases between the two ends. The CDR3 contains 15 residues. CDR1 is MDHEN and CDR2 is SYDVKM in the germline V gene. CDR3 region: CASSFATGSVNEQFF. The CDR3 region has the DNA TGTGCCAGCAGTTTCGCAACCGGGTCCGTCAATGAGCAGTTCTTC. The whole variable domain, filled in from reference TRBV28 and TRBJ2-1, reads DVKVTQSSRYLVKRTGEKVFLECVQDMDHENMFWYRQDPGLGLRLIYFSYDVKMKEKGDIPEGYSVSREKKERFSLILESASTNQTSMYLCASSFATGSVNEQFFGPGTRLTVL.

This chain connects TRBV6-1 to TRBJ1-1; TRBD1 is a possible D gene (5 bases). V shed 3 bases and J shed 4 bases, with 6 bases lying between them. This CDR3 is built from 12 residues. Germline V gene data show CDR1 as MNHNS and CDR2 as SASEGT. Written as DNA, the CDR3 is TGTGCCAGCAGTGACAGGGTCACTGAAGCTTTCTTT. Protein product: CASSDRVTEAFF.

This clone showed up just a few times. The CDR3 coding sequence is TGCGCCAGCAGTGATGGGGGCAATCAGCCCCAGCATTTT. This codes for CASSDGGNQPQHF. This chain connects TRBV10-2 to TRBJ1-5; D is ambiguous. This CDR3 is built from 13 residues. V was pared by 3 bases and J by 2 bases, with 5 bases between. The V gene's germline CDR1 is WSHSY and CDR2 SAAADI.

The chain joins TRBV18 to TRBJ2-7, with D tentatively TRBD1 (5 bases). The V gene lost 6 bases and the J gene lost 6 bases, with 15 bases spanning the gap. Germline V CDR1 and CDR2: KGHSH, LQKENI. The CDR3 length is 13 residues. Here the CDR3 DNA reads TGTGCCAGCTCGGAAGGGGATGCCCGCGAGCAGTACTTC. It yields the protein CASSEGDAREQYF.

As DNA, the CDR3 is TGTGCCAGCAGTTCTAGAGCTTCCTCCTACAATGAGCAGTTCTTC. Translating it yields CASSSRASSYNEQFF. The V call is TRBV7-3, the J call TRBJ2-1; no clear D. The V gene's germline CDR1 is SGHTA and CDR2 FQGTGA. This CDR3 is built from 15 residues. Trimming cost V 6 bases and J 0 bases, with 12 bases left between them.

The chain has TRBV27 and TRBJ1-1, with TRBD1 as a possible D gene (6 bases). V dropped 5 bases and J dropped 7 bases, with 14 bases sitting between them. This CDR3 is built from 13 residues. Germline CDR1 is MNHEY and CDR2 is SMNVEV (reference sequence). The CDR3 protein is CASSPTGRSEAFF. The DNA of the CDR3 is TGTGCCAGCAGTCCGACAGGACGGAGTGAAGCTTTCTTT.

The chain links TRBV11-2 to TRBJ1-1; possibly TRBD1 for D (5 bases). CDR1 and CDR2 (germline): SGHAT, FQNNGV. CDR3 length: 17 amino acids. V was clipped by 2 bases and J by 0 bases, with 16 bases between them. For the CDR3, the DNA is TGTGCCAGCAGCTTATCCGCCTTTGGCAGGGTGAACACTGAAGCTTTCTTT. Translated, it gives CASSLSAFGRVNTEAFF.

The chain carries TRBV30 and TRBJ2-7; no firm D call. Trimming cost V 2 bases and J 6 bases, with 11 bases left between them. Germline V gives CDR1 GTSNPN, CDR2 SVGIG (reference sequence). The CDR3 is 12 residues long. In DNA form, the CDR3 reads TGTGCCTGGAGTACGACTCTTGTCGAGCAGTACTTC. Its translation is CAWSTTLVEQYF.

The chain couples TRBV15 to TRBJ1-1, with D tentatively TRBD1 (6 bases). Germline V gives CDR1 LNHNV, CDR2 YYDKDF (reference sequence). V was shortened by 5 bases and J by 7 bases, with 20 bases between the two germline ends. The CDR3 is made up of 15 amino acids. DNA for the CDR3: TGTGCCACCAGCTCATTAACCGGGGGGCGGGTTGAAGCTTTCTTT. Protein: CATSSLTGGRVEAFF.

This clone was seen more than once but under ten times. The CDR3 nucleotides are TGTGCCAGCAGGGTAAACGACAGGGGAAATGAGCAGTTCTTC. Its protein product is CASRVNDRGNEQFF. This sequence joins TRBV6-1 and TRBJ2-1, with 8 bases fitting TRBD1. V trimming: 6 bases; J trimming: 7 bases; junction bases outside the gene matches: 8. Germline-derived CDR1 and CDR2 are MNHNS and SASEGT. The CDR3 has 14 amino acids.

V and J are TRBV29-1 and TRBJ1-4, with TRBD1 as a possible D gene (6 bases). The CDR3 extends over 13 amino acids. Germline loops: CDR1 SQVTM, CDR2 ANQGSEA. Trimming left V 4 bases short and J 8 bases short, with 14 bases between. CDR3 in DNA: TGCAGCGTTGGCCACAGGGAGGGCGAAAAACTGTTTTTT. It yields the protein CSVGHREGEKLFF.

The chain links TRBV7-8 to TRBJ1-1; D perhaps matches TRBD1 (6 bases). This CDR3 spans 15 amino acids. Germline V CDR1 and CDR2: SGHVS, FQNEAQ. V dropped 5 bases and J dropped 1 base, with 14 bases sitting between them. For the CDR3, the DNA is TGTGCCAGCAGCCCCGAGACAGGTGCGAACACTGAAGCTTTCTTT. Translating gives CASSPETGANTEAFF.

The chain combines TRBV11-2 with TRBJ1-1, with 9 bases identical to TRBD1. V was clipped by 5 bases and J by 1 base; unmatched bases: 8. The germline CDR1 and CDR2 sequences are SGHAT and FQNNGV. CDR3 length equals 16 residues. The CDR3 sequence: CASSHSDRGENTEAFF. Here the CDR3 DNA reads TGTGCCAGCAGCCACTCGGACAGGGGCGAGAACACTGAAGCTTTCTTT.

The V and J genes are TRBV10-1 and TRBJ1-2; D gene unclear. This CDR3 region has 14 residues. Germline lookup yields CDR1 WNHNN and CDR2 SYGVQD (reference sequence). V shed 0 bases and J shed 0 bases, with 5 bases lying between them. For the CDR3, the DNA is TGCGCCAGCAGTGAGTCCCTAGCTAACTATGGCTACACCTTC. Translation gives CASSESLANYGYTF.

In its sample, this clone was seen once. This rearrangement joins TRBV7-2 to TRBJ2-1; TRBD2 might be the D (6 bases). Trimming removed 5 bases from V and 7 bases from J, with 18 bases in between. The CDR3 consists of 15 residues. Germline values: CDR1 SGHTA, CDR2 FQGNSA. The CDR3: CASSGASGLANEQFF. The CDR3 DNA sequence: TGTGCCAGCAGCGGGGCGAGCGGGTTAGCTAATGAGCAGTTCTTC.

J is TRBJ1-3 and V is TRBV7-8; D not resolved. With 2 bases removed from V and 2 bases from J, the gap between germline ends came to 22 bases. CDR1 SGHVS and CDR2 FQNEAQ come from the germline V gene. The CDR3 is made up of 19 amino acids. The CDR3 DNA reads TGTGCCAGCAGCTTAAGAGATTTCGTACTCACAGCACCTGGAAACACCATATATTTT. Its translation is CASSLRDFVLTAPGNTIYF.

The V gene is TRBV7-9, the J gene TRBJ1-1; 7 bases map to TRBD1. The junction had 4 bases not matched to a gene; V was cut back by 5 bases and J by 1 base. Germline V gives CDR1 SEHNR, CDR2 FQNEAQ (reference sequence). This CDR3 region has 14 residues. The CDR3 nucleotides read TGTGCCAGCAGCATCGGGACAGCGAACACTGAAGCTTTCTTT. It is translated as CASSIGTANTEAFF.

This rearrangement joins TRBV9 to TRBJ2-2, with 9 bases that match TRBD2. Germline CDR1 is SGDLS and CDR2 is YYNGEE. Losses at the gene ends were 3 bases for V and 7 bases for J; bases not matched to a gene: 10. The CDR3 is made up of 16 amino acids. CDR3: CASSAAGGRAVGELFF. The CDR3 DNA reads as TGTGCCAGCAGCGCCGCCGGCGGGAGGGCCGTCGGGGAGCTGTTTTTT.

V is TRBV19 and J is TRBJ1-2; D not resolved. V dropped 3 bases and J dropped 3 bases, with 8 bases sitting between them. The CDR3 sequence is 13 residues long. Germline V gene lookup returns CDR1 LNHDA and CDR2 SQIVND (reference sequence). For the CDR3, the DNA is TGTGCCAGTAGTATTGAGCGGTACTATGGCTACACCTTC. It yields the protein CASSIERYYGYTF. The variable domain in full, with the rest retrieved from reference TRBV19 and TRBJ1-2, is DGGITQSPKYLFRKEGQNVTLSCEQNLNHDAMYWYRQDPGQGLRLIYYSQIVNDFQKGDIAEGYSVSREKKESFPLTVTSAQKNPTAFYLCASSIERYYGYTFGSGTRLTVV.

V gene TRBV11-2 combines with J gene TRBJ2-1, with D possibly TRBD1 on 6 matching bases. Germline CDR1 SGHAT, CDR2 FQNNGV. This CDR3 is 13 amino acids long. The ends were cut back, 6 bases at V and 2 bases at J, with 8 bases in the middle. The chain's CDR3 is CASRRGTYNEQFF. The CDR3 DNA follows: TGTGCCAGCAGGAGGGGGACCTACAATGAGCAGTTCTTC. Full variable domain (missing parts from reference TRBV11-2 and TRBJ2-1): EAGVAQSPRYKIIEKRQSVAFWCNPISGHATLYWYQQILGQGPKLLIQFQNNGVVDDSQLPKDRFSAERLKGVDSTLKIQPAKLEDSAVYLCASRRGTYNEQFFGPGTRLTVL.

The chain recombines TRBV18 with TRBJ2-1; 12 positions agree with TRBD2. This CDR3 contains 15 residues. V shed 5 bases, J shed 5 bases, and the junction held 4 bases outside the gene matches. Germline V gene lookup returns CDR1 KGHSH and CDR2 LQKENI. The CDR3 DNA reads TGTGCCAGCTCAGCCCGACTAGCGGGAGACAATGAGCAGTTCTTC. Translating it yields CASSARLAGDNEQFF.

The chain recombines TRBV20-1 with TRBJ1-2, with D perhaps matching TRBD1 (5 bases). CDR1 DFQATT and CDR2 SNEGSKA come from the germline V gene (reference sequence). This CDR3 comprises 11 residues. The CDR3 nucleotides read TGCAGGGGGGAGGGGTCTTATGGCTACACCTTC. As protein: CRGEGSYGYTF.

V usage is TRBV11-3 and J usage is TRBJ1-5; no firm D call. CDR3 length: 15 amino acids. Trimming shortened V by 2 bases and J by 0 bases, and 8 bases separated the two germline ends. CDR1 SGHNT and CDR2 YENEEA come from the germline V gene. CDR3 residues: CASSLCRYSNQPQHF. In DNA, the CDR3 is TGTGCCAGCAGCTTATGCAGGTATAGCAATCAGCCCCAGCATTTT. The full variable domain, in which reference TRBV11-3 and TRBJ1-5 provide the parts outside the CDR3, is EAGVVQSPRYKIIEKKQPVAFWCNPISGHNTLYWYLQNLGQGPELLIRYENEEAVDDSQLPKDRFSAERLKGVDSTLKIQPAELGDSAVYLCASSLCRYSNQPQHFGDGTRLSIL.

This chain joins TRBV7-6 and TRBJ2-3; TRBD2 matches 9 bases. CDR3 length: 15 residues. After removal of 1 base from V and 1 base from J, the junction contained 0 bases not matched to a gene. Germline lookup yields CDR1 SGHVS and CDR2 FNYEAQ. The CDR3 nucleotides read TGTGCCAGCAGCTTAGGCGGGGGGGGCACAGATACGCAGTATTTT. Translation gives CASSLGGGGTDTQYF.

This chain connects TRBV10-3 to TRBJ2-3, with unresolved D. The germline CDR1 and CDR2 sequences are ENHRY and SYGVKD. Trimming cost V 2 bases and J 5 bases, with 8 bases left between them. CDR3 length: 13 amino acids. The CDR3 DNA follows: TGTGCCATCAGTGAGGGGCCCAGAGATACGCAGTATTTT. It translates to CAISEGPRDTQYF.

The rearrangement uses TRBV6-1 and TRBJ2-7, with D hard to call. The CDR3 runs to 13 residues. Looked up from germline, CDR1 is MNHNS and CDR2 is SASEGT. Trimming took 2 bases from V and 3 from J, leaving 8 bases between them. The CDR3 coding sequence is TGTGCCAGCAGTGAACTTTCCCGCTACGAGCAGTACTTC. Translated: CASSELSRYEQYF.

This clone was seen more than once but under ten times. The rearrangement joins TRBV5-4 to TRBJ2-3; perhaps D is TRBD1 or TRBD2 (6 bases each). CDR3 length: 16 amino acids. Per germline, CDR1 SGHNT and CDR2 YYREEE (reference sequence). V lost 2 bases, J lost 4 bases, and 17 bases lay in between. This chain's CDR3 is CASSFRSGGRADTQYF. CDR3 sequence (DNA): TGTGCCAGCAGCTTCCGGTCCGGGGGCAGAGCAGATACGCAGTATTTT. Looking up the rest from reference TRBV5-4 and TRBJ2-3 gives the full variable domain: ETGVTQSPTHLIKTRGQQVTLRCSSQSGHNTVSWYQQALGQGPQFIFQYYREEENGRGNFPPRFSGLQFPNYSSELNVNALELDDSALYLCASSFRSGGRADTQYFGPGTRLTVL.

This chain links TRBV14 with TRBJ2-1; the D gene could be TRBD1 or TRBD2 (5 bases each). Germline CDR1 is SGHDN and CDR2 is FVKESK. The CDR3 totals 13 residues. V lost 1 base and J lost 9, with 10 bases in between. CDR3 in DNA: TGTGCCAGCAGCCAAGCCGGGGCAGGTGAGCAGTTCTTC. Protein product: CASSQAGAGEQFF.